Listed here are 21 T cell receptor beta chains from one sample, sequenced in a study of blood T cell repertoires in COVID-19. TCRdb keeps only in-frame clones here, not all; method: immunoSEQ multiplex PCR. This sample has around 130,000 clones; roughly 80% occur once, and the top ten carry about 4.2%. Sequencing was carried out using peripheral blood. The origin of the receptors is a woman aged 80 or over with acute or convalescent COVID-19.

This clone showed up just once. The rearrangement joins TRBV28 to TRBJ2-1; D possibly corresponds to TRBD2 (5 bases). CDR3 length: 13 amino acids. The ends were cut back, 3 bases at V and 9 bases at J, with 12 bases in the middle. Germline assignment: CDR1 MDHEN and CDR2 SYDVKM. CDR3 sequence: CASSFASPVEQFF. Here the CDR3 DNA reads TGTGCCAGCAGTTTTGCTAGCCCGGTTGAGCAGTTCTTC.

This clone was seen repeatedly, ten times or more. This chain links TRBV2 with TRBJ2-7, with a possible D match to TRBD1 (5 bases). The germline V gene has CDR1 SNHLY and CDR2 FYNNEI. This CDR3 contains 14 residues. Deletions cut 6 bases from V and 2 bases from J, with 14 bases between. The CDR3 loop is CASSEQGIPYEQYF. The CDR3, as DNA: TGTGCCAGCAGCGAGCAGGGAATTCCCTACGAGCAGTACTTC.

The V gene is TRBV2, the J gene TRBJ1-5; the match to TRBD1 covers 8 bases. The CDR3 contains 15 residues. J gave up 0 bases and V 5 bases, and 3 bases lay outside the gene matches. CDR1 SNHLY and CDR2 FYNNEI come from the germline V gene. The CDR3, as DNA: TGTGCCAGCAGTCAGGACAGGGTTAGCAATCAGCCCCAGCATTTT. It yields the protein CASSQDRVSNQPQHF.

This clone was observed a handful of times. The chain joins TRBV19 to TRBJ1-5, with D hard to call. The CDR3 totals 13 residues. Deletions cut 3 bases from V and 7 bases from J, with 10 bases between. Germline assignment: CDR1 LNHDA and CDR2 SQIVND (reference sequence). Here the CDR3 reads CASSMRVRQPQHF. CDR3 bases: TGTGCCAGTAGTATGAGGGTTAGGCAGCCCCAGCATTTT.

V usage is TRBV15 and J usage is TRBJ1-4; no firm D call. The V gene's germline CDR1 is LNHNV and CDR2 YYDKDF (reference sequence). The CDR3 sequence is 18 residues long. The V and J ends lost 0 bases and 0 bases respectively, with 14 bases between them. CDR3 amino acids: CATSRDGVGISTNEKLFF. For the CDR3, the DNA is TGTGCCACCAGCAGAGACGGGGTCGGGATTTCAACTAATGAAAAACTGTTTTTT.

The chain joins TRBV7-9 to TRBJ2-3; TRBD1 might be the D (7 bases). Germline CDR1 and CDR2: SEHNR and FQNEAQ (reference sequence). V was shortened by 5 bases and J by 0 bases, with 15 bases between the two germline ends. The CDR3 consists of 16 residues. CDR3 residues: CASSNYQGGSTDTQYF. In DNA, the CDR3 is TGTGCCAGCAGCAACTACCAGGGGGGAAGCACAGATACGCAGTATTTT.

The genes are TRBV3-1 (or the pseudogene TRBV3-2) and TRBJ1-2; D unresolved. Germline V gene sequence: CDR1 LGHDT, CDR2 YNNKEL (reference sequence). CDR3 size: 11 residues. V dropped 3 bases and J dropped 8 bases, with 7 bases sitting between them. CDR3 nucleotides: TGTGCCAGCAGCCATGGGCGAGGCTACACCTTC. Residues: CASSHGRGYTF.

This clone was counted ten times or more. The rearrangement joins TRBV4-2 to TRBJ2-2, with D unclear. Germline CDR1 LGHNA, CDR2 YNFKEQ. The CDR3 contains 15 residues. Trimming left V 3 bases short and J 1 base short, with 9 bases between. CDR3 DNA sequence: TGTGCCAGCAGCCAGATAGAAAAGAACACCGGGGAGCTGTTTTTT. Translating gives CASSQIEKNTGELFF.

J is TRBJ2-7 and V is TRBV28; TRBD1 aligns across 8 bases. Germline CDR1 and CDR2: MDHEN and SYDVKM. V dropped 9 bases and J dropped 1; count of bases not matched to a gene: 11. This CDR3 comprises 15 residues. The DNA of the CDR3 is TGTGCCAGTCATCCAACAGGGGGTTGGTCCTACGAGCAGTACTTC. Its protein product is CASHPTGGWSYEQYF.

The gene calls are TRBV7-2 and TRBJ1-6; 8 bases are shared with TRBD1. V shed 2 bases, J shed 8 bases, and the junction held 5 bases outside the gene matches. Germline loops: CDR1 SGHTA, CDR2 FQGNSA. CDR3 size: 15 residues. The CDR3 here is CASSLTDRGYSPLHF. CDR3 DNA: TGTGCCAGCAGCTTAACCGACAGGGGTTATTCACCCCTCCACTTT.

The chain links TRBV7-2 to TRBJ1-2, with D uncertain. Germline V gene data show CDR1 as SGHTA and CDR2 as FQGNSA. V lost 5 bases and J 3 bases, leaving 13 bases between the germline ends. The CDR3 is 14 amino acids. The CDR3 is CASSPLTGYYGYTF. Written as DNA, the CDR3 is TGTGCCAGCAGCCCTCTCACGGGGTACTATGGCTACACCTTC.

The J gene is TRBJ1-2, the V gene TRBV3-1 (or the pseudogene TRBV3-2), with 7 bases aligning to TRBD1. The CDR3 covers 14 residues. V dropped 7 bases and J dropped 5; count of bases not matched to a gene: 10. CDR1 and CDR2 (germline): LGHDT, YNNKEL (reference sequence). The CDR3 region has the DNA TGTGCCAGCACTTATACAGGGGCAAGTTATGGCTACACCTTC. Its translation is CASTYTGASYGYTF.

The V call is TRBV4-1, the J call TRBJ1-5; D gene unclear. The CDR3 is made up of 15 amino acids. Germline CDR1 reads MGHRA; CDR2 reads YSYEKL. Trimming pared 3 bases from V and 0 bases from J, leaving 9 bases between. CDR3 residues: CASSQRVYSNQPQHF. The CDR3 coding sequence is TGCGCCAGCAGCCAGCGGGTCTATAGCAATCAGCCCCAGCATTTT.

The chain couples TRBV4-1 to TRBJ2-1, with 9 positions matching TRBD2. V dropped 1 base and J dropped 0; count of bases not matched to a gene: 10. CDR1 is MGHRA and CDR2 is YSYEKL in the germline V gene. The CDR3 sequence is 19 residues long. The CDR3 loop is CASSQVLSGSDRSYNEQFF. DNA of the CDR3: TGCGCCAGCAGCCAAGTCCTTAGCGGGAGCGACCGCTCCTACAATGAGCAGTTCTTC.

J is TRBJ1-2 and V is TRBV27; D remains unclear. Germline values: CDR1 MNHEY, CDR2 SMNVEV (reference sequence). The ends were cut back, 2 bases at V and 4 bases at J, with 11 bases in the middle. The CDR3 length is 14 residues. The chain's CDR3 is CASSLAGVSYGYTF. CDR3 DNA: TGTGCCAGCAGTTTAGCCGGGGTGAGCTATGGCTACACCTTC.

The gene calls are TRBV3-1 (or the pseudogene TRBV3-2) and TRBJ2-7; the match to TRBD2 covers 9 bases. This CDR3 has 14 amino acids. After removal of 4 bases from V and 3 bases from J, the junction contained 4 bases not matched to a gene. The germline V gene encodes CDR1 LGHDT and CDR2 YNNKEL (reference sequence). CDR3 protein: CASSPTSGFYEQYF. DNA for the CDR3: TGTGCCAGCAGCCCGACTAGCGGCTTCTACGAGCAGTACTTC.

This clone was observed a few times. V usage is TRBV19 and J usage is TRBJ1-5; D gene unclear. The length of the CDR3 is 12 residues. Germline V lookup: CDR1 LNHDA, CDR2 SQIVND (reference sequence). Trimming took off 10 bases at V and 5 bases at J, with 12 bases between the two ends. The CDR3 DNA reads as TGTGCCACCCGGAGCGGAGATCAGCCCCAGCATTTT. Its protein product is CATRSGDQPQHF.

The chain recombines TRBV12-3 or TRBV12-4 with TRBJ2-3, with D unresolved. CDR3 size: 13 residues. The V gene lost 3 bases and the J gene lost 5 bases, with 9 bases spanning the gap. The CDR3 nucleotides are TGTGCCAGCAGTTTTGAGCTCGAAGATACGCAGTATTTT. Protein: CASSFELEDTQYF.

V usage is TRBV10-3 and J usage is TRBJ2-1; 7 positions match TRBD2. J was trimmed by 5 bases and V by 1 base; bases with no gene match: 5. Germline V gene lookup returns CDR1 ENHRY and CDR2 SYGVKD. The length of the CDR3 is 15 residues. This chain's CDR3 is CAISEFLAVNNEQFF. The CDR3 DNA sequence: TGTGCCATCAGTGAGTTCCTAGCGGTAAACAATGAGCAGTTCTTC.

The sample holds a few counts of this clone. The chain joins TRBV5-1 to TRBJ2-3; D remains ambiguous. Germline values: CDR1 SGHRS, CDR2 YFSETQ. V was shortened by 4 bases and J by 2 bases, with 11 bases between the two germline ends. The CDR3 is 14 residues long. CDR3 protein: CASSPTTNTDTQYF. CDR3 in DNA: TGCGCCAGCAGCCCTACTACGAACACAGATACGCAGTATTTT.

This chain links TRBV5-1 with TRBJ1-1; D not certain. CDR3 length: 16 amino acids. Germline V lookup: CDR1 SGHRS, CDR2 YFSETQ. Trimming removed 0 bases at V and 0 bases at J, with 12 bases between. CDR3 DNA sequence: TGCGCCAGCAGCTTGGGCCGATCGAGAGTGAACACTGAAGCTTTCTTT. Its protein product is CASSLGRSRVNTEAFF.